This T cell receptor beta chain was sequenced during a study of T-cell memory formation after mild COVID-19. Points from the study as a whole: Day 15 to 85 contracting clones showed balanced CD4/CD8; later expanders leaned CD4+.

TCR alpha and TCR beta cDNA libraries carrying sample barcodes and UMIs came from 5'RACE with constant-segment primers. MiXCR, applied by TCRdb to the 5' RACE reads, yields one record per CDR3 protein. The table lists tens of thousands of distinct CDR3 sequences, about 13% of them singletons. V dropped 3 bases and J dropped 1 base, with 9 bases sitting between them. Germline CDR1 SNHLY, CDR2 FYNNEI. The CDR3 is 14 amino acids. For this clonotype: The antigen remains unidentified.

Sequenced input: PBMCs or a T cell subset sorted from them (not recorded which). The chain couples TRBV2 to TRBJ1-1; D is uncertain. The source is a young man who had mild COVID-19 (a few samples of this study predate the infection). Cell type and time point are not known. The CDR3 reads CASSEGIRNTEAFF. CDR3 bases: TGTGCCAGCAGTGAGGGAATCCGGAACACTGAAGCTTTCTTT.